A single sample gave rise to the 30 T cell receptor beta chains below, sequenced in a study of blood T cell repertoires in COVID-19. The method was immunoSEQ multiplex PCR; TCRdb's version includes in-frame clones alone and lacks a portion of them. The sample carries 250,000 to 350,000 clones, about 90% recorded once. Source material: PBMCs or T cells enriched from blood (not recorded which). Every receptor here comes from a young woman with acute COVID-19.

V gene TRBV15 combines with J gene TRBJ1-2; no firm D call. This CDR3 region has 13 residues. The V and J ends lost 0 bases and 2 bases respectively, with 4 bases between them. The germline CDR1 and CDR2 sequences are LNHNV and YYDKDF (reference sequence). The CDR3 reads CATSRDPNYGYTF. DNA of the CDR3: TGTGCCACCAGCAGAGATCCGAACTATGGCTACACCTTC. Filled out from reference TRBV15 and TRBJ1-2, the complete variable domain reads DAMVIQNPRYQVTQFGKPVTLSCSQTLNHNVMYWYQQKSSQAPKLLFHYYDKDFNNEADTPDNFQSRRPNTSFCFLDIRSPGLGDTAMYLCATSRDPNYGYTFGSGTRLTVV.

The chain combines TRBV20-1 with TRBJ1-2, with D maybe TRBD1 (6 bases). V was shortened by 3 bases and J by 7 bases, with 30 bases between the two germline ends. The CDR3 has 18 residues. CDR1 is DFQATT, CDR2 SNEGSKA, per germline (reference sequence). CDR3 sequence: CSASPSFRVGHFNGGYTF. The CDR3 DNA follows: TGCAGTGCTAGTCCTTCCTTCAGGGTGGGACACTTTAATGGTGGCTACACCTTC.

The chain couples TRBV23-1 to TRBJ1-6, with no clear D. TRBV23-1 is classed as an ORF, of uncertain function. The CDR3 spans 15 residues. V lost 1 base, J lost 5 bases, and 9 bases lay in between. CDR3 in DNA: TGCGCCAGCAGTCAATTGACGGGAAATAATTCACCCCTCCACTTT. It translates to CASSQLTGNNSPLHF.

In this sample, this clone turned up a few times. J is TRBJ1-4 and V is TRBV7-9; D might be TRBD1 (5 bases). CDR3 length: 16 residues. Germline V lookup: CDR1 SEHNR, CDR2 FQNEAQ (reference sequence). With 1 base removed from V and 0 bases from J, the gap between germline ends came to 9 bases. The CDR3 region is CASSLVTDPTNEKLFF. The CDR3 DNA is TGTGCCAGCAGCTTAGTGACAGATCCAACTAATGAAAAACTGTTTTTT.

The rearrangement links TRBV28 to TRBJ1-2; D is unclear. CDR1 and CDR2 (germline): MDHEN, SYDVKM. The CDR3 totals 13 residues. Trimming stripped 10 bases from V and 0 bases from J, with 12 bases between. CDR3 in DNA: TGTGCCACCTCAGACACTCCTAACTATGGCTACACCTTC. Its protein product is CATSDTPNYGYTF.

The sample holds a few counts of this clone. V is TRBV14 and J is TRBJ2-3; 10 nucleotides match TRBD2. The germline gives CDR1 SGHDN, CDR2 FVKESK. V was pared by 3 bases and J by 2 bases, with 8 bases of the junction left unmatched. The CDR3 contains 17 residues. The CDR3 sequence is CASSHPIAGGFTDTQYF. The CDR3 bases are TGTGCCAGCAGCCATCCAATAGCGGGGGGATTCACAGATACGCAGTATTTT.

V and J are TRBV7-9 and TRBJ1-1, with 8 bases aligning to TRBD1. The CDR3 contains 16 residues. V was pared by 1 base and J by 0 bases, with 4 bases of the junction left unmatched. CDR1 SEHNR and CDR2 FQNEAQ come from the germline V gene (reference sequence). The CDR3 region is CASSLGAGGMNTEAFF. As DNA, the CDR3 is TGTGCCAGCAGCTTAGGGGCAGGGGGCATGAACACTGAAGCTTTCTTT.

The chain has TRBV3-1 (or the pseudogene TRBV3-2) and TRBJ2-6; TRBD1 matches 9 bases. The germline V gene has CDR1 LGHDT and CDR2 YNNKEL (reference sequence). CDR3 size: 13 residues. Losses at the gene ends were 6 bases for V and 15 bases for J; bases not matched to a gene: 9. The CDR3 loop reads CASRPGQGGSLTF. Here the CDR3 DNA reads TGTGCCAGCAGACCGGGACAGGGAGGTAGCCTGACTTTC.

The chain employs TRBV19 and TRBJ2-5; TRBD2 matches at 13 bases. This CDR3 has 15 amino acids. Per the germline V gene, CDR1 is LNHDA and CDR2 is SQIVND (reference sequence). The ends lost 5 bases at V and 4 bases at J; junction bases unmatched: 4. CDR3 sequence: CASSPWTSGRETQYF. In DNA, the CDR3 is TGTGCCAGTAGTCCCTGGACTAGCGGGAGAGAGACCCAGTACTTC.

Concerning this clone itself: Other DNA sequences from this sample encode an identical CDR3 as well. The chain carries TRBV3-1 (or the pseudogene TRBV3-2) and TRBJ1-6; D ambiguous. V gave up 1 base and J gave up 7 bases, with 8 bases separating them. The CDR3 extends over 14 amino acids. CDR1 LGHDT and CDR2 YNNKEL come from the germline V gene (reference sequence). The CDR3 region has the DNA TGTGCCAGCAGCCAAGGGGCAGGAAATTCACCCCTCCACTTT. Translation: CASSQGAGNSPLHF.

The chain uses TRBV28 and TRBJ1-2; D is perhaps TRBD1 (5 bases). This CDR3 spans 14 amino acids. Trimming stripped 3 bases from V and 8 bases from J, with 16 bases between. In germline, CDR1 is MDHEN, CDR2 SYDVKM. DNA for the CDR3: TGTGCCAGCAGTTTCCGGGACTCCCCTAACGGCTACACCTTC. Encoded protein: CASSFRDSPNGYTF.

The V gene is TRBV28, the J gene TRBJ2-5, with 10 bases matching TRBD2. In germline, CDR1 is MDHEN, CDR2 SYDVKM. V trimming: 3 bases; J trimming: 0 bases; junction bases outside the gene matches: 10. The length of the CDR3 is 18 residues. The CDR3, as DNA: TGTGCCAGCAGTTTGAGGATCCGGACTAGCGGACACCAAGAGACCCAGTACTTC. Translating it yields CASSLRIRTSGHQETQYF.

This sequence joins TRBV15 and TRBJ1-5; unclear D gene. V gave up 4 bases and J gave up 0 bases, with 13 bases separating them. The CDR3 contains 16 residues. Germline V lookup: CDR1 LNHNV, CDR2 YYDKDF (reference sequence). The DNA for the CDR3 is TGTGCCACCAGCAAAGGACGGAGGGATAGCAATCAGCCCCAGCATTTT. Translating it yields CATSKGRRDSNQPQHF.

This chain links TRBV7-8 with TRBJ1-4; 11 nucleotides agree with TRBD1. The CDR3 consists of 16 residues. Unmatched junction bases numbered 9, after V lost 5 bases and J lost 7 bases. Per the germline V gene, CDR1 is SGHVS and CDR2 is FQNEAQ. Here the CDR3 DNA reads TGTGCCAGCAGCCTAAAAGGGGGACAGGGGGGTGAAAAACTGTTTTTT. Its protein is CASSLKGGQGGEKLFF.

This chain uses TRBV2 with TRBJ2-1; D call uncertain. The length of the CDR3 is 11 residues. Germline V CDR1 and CDR2: SNHLY, FYNNEI. With 8 bases removed from V and 4 bases from J, the gap between germline ends came to 6 bases. This CDR3 is CASRPYNEQFF. DNA for the CDR3: TGTGCCAGCCGTCCTTACAATGAGCAGTTCTTC.

The CDR3 sequence: CASSPPSSVSYEQYF. The CDR3 DNA follows: TGTGCCAGCTCACCACCGAGTAGTGTCTCCTACGAGCAGTACTTC. V and J are TRBV18 and TRBJ2-7; D not certain. Germline V gives CDR1 KGHSH, CDR2 LQKENI. This CDR3 spans 15 amino acids. The V gene lost 0 bases and the J gene lost 0 bases, with 9 bases spanning the gap.

This chain connects TRBV19 to TRBJ2-7; D perhaps matches TRBD2 (6 bases). The germline V gene has CDR1 LNHDA and CDR2 SQIVND (reference sequence). With 4 bases removed from V and 3 bases from J, the gap between germline ends came to 19 bases. The CDR3 runs to 16 residues. The CDR3 here is CASSRVAGTVIYEQYF. The CDR3 bases are TGTGCCAGTAGTAGAGTCGCCGGGACTGTCATCTACGAGCAGTACTTC.

The chain joins TRBV11-3 to TRBJ2-5; 8 bases map to TRBD2. CDR1 SGHNT and CDR2 YENEEA come from the germline V gene. Trimming cost V 1 base and J 7 bases; bases outside gene matches: 11. The CDR3 runs to 16 residues. The DNA of the CDR3 is TGTGCCAGCAGCTTAGGGGGGGATAGCGGGGCCCTGACCCAGTACTTC. This gives the protein CASSLGGDSGALTQYF.

This rearrangement joins TRBV6-5 to TRBJ2-7; TRBD2 aligns across 13 bases. Germline CDR1 and CDR2: MNHEY and SVGAGI. V shed 5 bases and J 2 bases; nucleotides not matched to a gene: 3. The CDR3 contains 15 residues. CDR3 nucleotides: TGTGCCAGCAGTCGAGGACTAGCGGGAGCCTACGAGCAGTACTTC. This translates into CASSRGLAGAYEQYF.

The chain carries TRBV7-2 and TRBJ1-5; the D gene is possibly TRBD1 (5 bases). CDR1 and CDR2 from the germline V gene are SGHTA and FQGNSA. The CDR3 loop spans 16 amino acids. V was shortened by 1 base and J by 3 bases, with 13 bases between the two germline ends. For the CDR3, the DNA is TGTGCCAGCAGCTTAGAGGGGTGGGCACTCAATCAGCCCCAGCATTTT. Protein: CASSLEGWALNQPQHF. Combining the CDR3 with reference TRBV7-2 and TRBJ1-5 gives the whole variable domain GAGVSQSPSNKVTEKGKDVELRCDPISGHTALYWYRQSLGQGLEFLIYFQGNSAPDKSGLPSDRFSAERTGGSVSTLTIQRTQQEDSAVYLCASSLEGWALNQPQHFGDGTRLSIL.

V is TRBV4-2 and J is TRBJ2-3, with 9 bases aligning to TRBD2. The trim removed 4 bases at V and 4 bases at J, leaving 9 bases unmatched. Germline CDR1 LGHNA, CDR2 YNFKEQ. The CDR3 loop spans 16 amino acids. The chain's CDR3 is CASSLNPGLASDTQYF. The CDR3 nucleotides read TGTGCCAGCAGCCTCAACCCGGGACTAGCATCAGATACGCAGTATTTT.

This rearrangement joins TRBV7-9 to TRBJ2-2; the D gene is possibly TRBD1 (6 bases). Deletions cut 5 bases from V and 3 bases from J, with 16 bases between. The CDR3 contains 16 residues. The V gene's germline CDR1 is SEHNR and CDR2 FQNEAQ (reference sequence). CDR3 sequence reads: CASSPADRWDTGELFF. The CDR3 bases are TGTGCCAGCAGCCCTGCCGACAGGTGGGACACCGGGGAGCTGTTTTTT.

The rearrangement links TRBV7-2 to TRBJ2-7, with no clear D. The CDR3 is made up of 14 amino acids. The V end was cut by 1 base, the J end by 3 bases, with 10 bases between. The germline V gene has CDR1 SGHTA and CDR2 FQGNSA. For the CDR3, the DNA is TGTGCCAGCAGCTTAGGTAGCTTTGGCTACGAGCAGTACTTC. Its translation is CASSLGSFGYEQYF.

There are a few counts of this clone. The rearrangement joins TRBV6-5 to TRBJ1-2, with 7 bases lining up with TRBD1. Germline trimming cut 6 bases from V and 7 bases from J; bases unmatched to any gene: 8. This CDR3 is 13 amino acids long. The germline gives CDR1 MNHEY, CDR2 SVGAGI. The DNA for the CDR3 is TGTGCCAGCAGCCAGGGGGTCAGTGGTGGCTACACCTTC. Translated: CASSQGVSGGYTF.

The chain couples TRBV2 to TRBJ1-5, with D possibly matching TRBD1 (6 bases). CDR1 is SNHLY, CDR2 FYNNEI, per germline. V was shortened by 6 bases and J by 4 bases, with 13 bases between the two germline ends. The CDR3 runs 14 residues. CDR3 nucleotide sequence: TGTGCCAGCAGACCAGGGGTTGGGAATCAGCCCCAGCATTTT. It codes for CASRPGVGNQPQHF.

The gene calls are TRBV2 and TRBJ1-1; 10 bases map to TRBD1. Looked up from germline, CDR1 is SNHLY and CDR2 is FYNNEI. J gave up 5 bases and V 10 bases, and 7 bases lay outside the gene matches. The CDR3 consists of 13 residues. Here the CDR3 DNA reads TGTGCCACCAGACAGGGGGCAGAGACTGAAGCTTTCTTT. This encodes CATRQGAETEAFF. Variable domain in full (rest from reference TRBV2 and TRBJ1-1): EPEVTQTPSHQVTQMGQEVILRCVPISNHLYFYWYRQILGQKVEFLVSFYNNEISEKSEIFDDQFSVERPDGSNFTLKIRSTKLEDSAMYFCATRQGAETEAFFGQGTRLTVV.

The chain carries TRBV4-2 and TRBJ2-6; possible D gene TRBD1, 6 bases. The CDR3 is 16 residues long. V was trimmed by 0 bases and J by 2 bases, leaving 8 bases between them. CDR1 is LGHNA and CDR2 is YNFKEQ in the germline V gene. CDR3 DNA sequence: TGTGCCAGCAGCCAAGAACAGGGCGCTGGGGCCAACGTCCTGACTTTC. As protein: CASSQEQGAGANVLTF.

This chain uses TRBV5-1 with TRBJ2-1; D not certain. Germline lookup yields CDR1 SGHRS and CDR2 YFSETQ. The CDR3 is 15 amino acids. The V end lost 1 base, the J end lost 2 bases, and 10 bases lay between the germline ends. In DNA form, the CDR3 reads TGCGCCAGCAGCTTGAGCATCCAAACCTACAATGAGCAGTTCTTC. It yields the protein CASSLSIQTYNEQFF.

This clone was seen once. This chain connects TRBV5-8 to TRBJ1-6, with D possibly being TRBD1 (6 bases). CDR1 is SGHTS and CDR2 is YDEGEE in the germline V gene. Between the trimmed V and J ends, which lost 1 base and 5 bases, there was a span of 7 bases. There are 14 residues in the CDR3. CDR3 protein: CASSLRTDNSPLHF. CDR3 DNA sequence: TGTGCCAGCAGCTTGAGGACAGATAATTCACCCCTCCACTTT. The complete variable domain, with remaining parts taken from reference TRBV5-8 and TRBJ1-6, reads EAGVTQSPTHLIKTRGQQATLRCSPISGHTSVYWYQQALGLGLQFLLWYDEGEERNRGNFPPRFSGRQFPNYSSELNVNALELEDSALYLCASSLRTDNSPLHFGNGTRLTVT.

CDR3 DNA: TGTGCCAGCAGTGAAGGCAGGGTTCGGCAGCCCCAGCATTTT. This translates into CASSEGRVRQPQHF. The rearrangement uses TRBV2 and TRBJ1-5, with D possibly TRBD1 on 5 matching bases. Germline CDR1 and CDR2: SNHLY and FYNNEI. The CDR3 has 14 amino acids. Deletions cut 1 base from V and 7 bases from J, with 11 bases between.